This T cell receptor (beta chain) was retrieved from a study of neurological immune-mediated disorders. Whole-study results and caveats: In HTLV-1-associated myelopathy, TCR clonal expansion was greatest, whereas multiple sclerosis had the least, falling below healthy controls.

This clonotype occurred many times. What it binds is not known. The cDNA was generated by 5'RACE with 10-nucleotide random UMIs. A single run covered 15-18 subjects with over 200 million TCR-beta sequences. TCRdb re-called the 5' RACE reads through MiXCR, storing one row per CDR3 protein. Of 14,000 or so distinct CDR3 sequences in the sample, 13% were seen once. Sorted libraries were made with 900,000 to 1,000,000 CD4+ or CD8+ T cells. V lost 5 bases and J lost 0, with 2 bases in between. This CDR3 has 12 residues. The rearrangement uses TRBV12-3 or TRBV12-4 and TRBJ1-5; D unresolved. This clonotype was obtained from a female donor with HTLV-1-associated myelopathy (HAM/TSP). Source material: CD8+ T cells from blood. CDR3 loop: CASSGSNQPQHF. CDR3 nucleotide sequence: TGTGCCAGCAGTGGTAGCAATCAGCCCCAGCATTTT.